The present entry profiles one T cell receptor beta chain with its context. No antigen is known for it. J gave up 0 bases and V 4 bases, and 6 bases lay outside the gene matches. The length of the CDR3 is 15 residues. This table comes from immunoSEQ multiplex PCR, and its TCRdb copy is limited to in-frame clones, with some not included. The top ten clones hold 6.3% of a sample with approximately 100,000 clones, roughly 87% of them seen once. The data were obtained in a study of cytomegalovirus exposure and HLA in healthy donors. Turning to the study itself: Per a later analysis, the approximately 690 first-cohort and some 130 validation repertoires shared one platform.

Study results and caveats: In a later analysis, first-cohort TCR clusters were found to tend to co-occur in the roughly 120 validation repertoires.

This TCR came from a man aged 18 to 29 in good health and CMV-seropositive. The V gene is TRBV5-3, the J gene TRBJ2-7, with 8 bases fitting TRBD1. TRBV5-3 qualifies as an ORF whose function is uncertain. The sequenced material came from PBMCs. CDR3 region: CARSGRDRCSYEQYF. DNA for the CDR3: TGTGCCAGAAGCGGCCGGGACAGGTGCTCCTACGAGCAGTACTTC.